The clone carrying this T cell receptor (beta chain) was observed a handful of times. One end of the junction is discordant with germline, which a read error may explain. The source of the sample is a study of metastatic and nonmetastatic thyroid tumors. In the study overall: Repertoire data that came from the blood and tumor or nodule tissue of malignant and benign thyroid patients were compared.

Ahead of thyroid surgery, no patient had received treatment of any kind. Germline values: CDR1 MNHNS, CDR2 SASEGT. The CDR3 loop spans 14 amino acids. TCRdb reprocessed the PCR reads via MiXCR. The data contain about 45,000 clones, 4% of them singletons. Sequencing was performed on blood. The V call is TRBV6-1, the J call TRBJ2-3, with D perhaps TRBD2 (6 bases). This clonotype was obtained from a female donor with papillary thyroid cancer or a benign thyroid nodule (not recorded which). Some clones in this sample may be carry-over from other donors' samples. The CDR3 coding sequence is TGTACCAGCAGTCTGGGGACTCCCAGTTATACGCAGTATTTT. It translates to CTSSLGTPSYTQYF.